A few counts support the clone carrying this T cell receptor (beta chain). Its antigen is unknown. Germline is not matched at one junction end, which may reflect a read error. This entry comes from a study of long-term antiretroviral therapy in people with HIV. Germline-derived CDR1 and CDR2 are SGHAT and FQNNGV. The CDR3 covers 13 residues. Version v3.0 of the immunoSEQ assay ran at survey level. Profiled with immunoSEQ multiplex PCR; TCRdb holds only in-frame clones, not every one. This table has 20,000 to 30,000 clones, less than 85% appearing once. Study-wide points: Compared with controls, HIV repertoires showed narrower CDR3 length ranges. Repertoire composition at all time points was dominated by clones that had expanded before ART. Blood sampling spanned 2004 to 2017, possibly under older ART regimens.

This sample comprised unsorted PBMCs, obtained 2.3 years after starting antiretroviral therapy. The TCR was taken from a middle-aged man with HIV. The chain has TRBV11-2 and TRBJ2-7, with D possibly TRBD1 on 6 matching bases. The CDR3 DNA reads TGTGCCAGCAGCTCGACGCCGGGACATCGAACGCCCTTC. Protein sequence: CASSSTPGHRTPF.